This is a list of T cell receptor beta chains from one sample in a study of T cells in Graves' hyperthyroidism and ophthalmopathy. Via MiXCR, TCRdb re-called the multiplex PCR reads, giving one row per CDR3 protein. Among hundreds of thousands of distinct CDR3 sequences listed, about 12% were seen once. The sample comprised blood. These TCRs come from a woman under 30 with Graves' hyperthyroidism. The CDR3 runs from the conserved cysteine through the conserved F or W. The D gene is left open where the match is weak. A row's size may be missing; if present it is once, few, many or a size class.

V	J	D	size	CDR3	DNA
TRBV20-1	TRBJ1-2	NA	few	CSARDPLLARGGGYTF	TGCAGTGCTAGAGATCCCCTTCTGGCTAGGGGAGGAGGCTACACCTTC
TRBV20-1	TRBJ1-5	TRBD1	many	CSARPDRNQPQHF	TGCAGTGCTAGACCGGACAGGAATCAGCCCCAGCATTTT
TRBV20-1	TRBJ2-1	NA	many	CSARDPATSPREQFF	TGCAGTGCTAGAGACCCAGCGACCTCACCGCGAGAGCAGTTCTTC
TRBV10-3	TRBJ2-7	NA	few	CAISEGENEQYF	TGTGCCATCAGTGAGGGAGAGAACGAGCAGTACTTC
TRBV4-1	TRBJ1-2	NA	NA	CASSPVTGYGYTF	TGCGCCAGCAGCCCAGTCACAGGATACGGCTACACCTTC
TRBV6-2/TRBV6-3	TRBJ1-5	TRBD1	few	CATLRAGGGQPQHF	TGTGCCACCCTAAGGGCAGGGGGGGGACAGCCCCAGCATTTT
TRBV20-1	TRBJ2-7	TRBD2	NA	CSARDGGSGSEQYF	TGCAGTGCTAGGGACGGCGGGAGCGGGTCCGAGCAGTACTTC
TRBV6-2/TRBV6-3	TRBJ2-7	TRBD2	many	CASSYSTSGSNEQYF	TGTGCCAGCAGTTACTCGACTAGCGGGAGTAACGAGCAGTACTTC
TRBV28	TRBJ1-2	NA	many	CASSLKVGNYGYTF	TGTGCCAGCAGTTTAAAGGTGGGAAACTATGGCTACACCTTC
TRBV28	TRBJ1-2	NA	many	CASSLSGGRDYGYTF	TGTGCCAGCAGTTTATCGGGGGGTCGGGACTATGGCTACACCTTC
TRBV4-3	TRBJ2-7	TRBD1	NA	CASSQGTGGDPSGYEQYF	TGCGCCAGCAGCCAAGGGACAGGGGGCGATCCTAGTGGTTACGAGCAGTACTTC
TRBV12-3/TRBV12-4	TRBJ1-2	NA	few	CASSPRRDGYTF	TGTGCCAGCAGCCCGCGGAGGGACGGCTACACCTTC
TRBV24-1	TRBJ1-1	NA	NA	CATSDTLNTEAFF	TGTGCCACCAGTGATACACTGAACACTGAAGCTTTCTTT
TRBV9	TRBJ2-7	TRBD2	many	CASSPPGAGVYEQYF	TGTGCCAGCAGCCCCCCCGGTGCGGGAGTCTACGAGCAGTACTTC
TRBV2	TRBJ1-2	NA	many	CASSETDLYGYTF	TGTGCCAGCAGTGAGACGGACCTCTATGGCTACACCTTC
TRBV6-1	TRBJ2-7	NA	many	CASTSVWGDEQYF	TGTGCCAGCACCTCCGTTTGGGGGGACGAGCAGTACTTC
TRBV7-2	TRBJ2-1	NA	many	CASTPPASYNEQFF	TGTGCCAGCACTCCCCCCGCCTCCTACAATGAGCAGTTCTTC
TRBV28	TRBJ1-5	NA	many	CASRAREGSNQPQHF	TGTGCCAGCAGGGCCAGGGAAGGCAGCAATCAGCCCCAGCATTTT
TRBV25-1	TRBJ2-1	NA	NA	CASSARQVKTYNEQFF	TGTGCCAGCAGTGCCAGACAGGTCAAAACTTACAATGAGCAGTTCTTC
TRBV11-2	TRBJ2-1	NA	many	CASSLEGDSSSSYNEQFF	TGTGCCAGCAGCTTAGAAGGGGATTCGTCGAGCTCCTACAATGAGCAGTTCTTC
TRBV19	TRBJ2-3	TRBD1	few	CASSTQGEFSTDTQYF	TGTGCCAGTAGTACCCAGGGGGAATTTAGCACAGATACGCAGTATTTT
TRBV20-1	TRBJ1-5	TRBD1	many	CSEGTGNSNQPQHF	TGCAGTGAAGGGACAGGGAATAGCAATCAGCCCCAGCATTTT
TRBV7-8	TRBJ2-7	NA	many	CASSLSSVGQTYEQYF	TGTGCCAGCAGCTTAAGCTCGGTTGGTCAGACCTACGAGCAGTACTTC
TRBV6-2/TRBV6-3	TRBJ1-5	TRBD1	NA	CASSYRGGIQPQHF	TGTGCCAGCAGTTACCGAGGGGGCATTCAGCCCCAGCATTTT
TRBV18	TRBJ2-7	TRBD2	many	CASSPGTSDDEQYF	TGTGCCAGCTCACCAGGGACTAGCGACGACGAGCAGTACTTC
TRBV28	TRBJ1-2	NA	many	CASRPDRSTNYGYTF	TGTGCCAGCAGACCAGACAGGAGTACTAACTATGGCTACACCTTC
TRBV14	TRBJ2-1	NA	many	CASSPTGHNEQFF	TGTGCCAGCAGCCCAACGGGCCACAATGAGCAGTTCTTC
TRBV19	TRBJ1-5	TRBD1	many	CASSTGQGADQPQHF	TGTGCCAGTAGTACTGGACAGGGGGCTGATCAGCCCCAGCATTTT
TRBV5-1	TRBJ1-2	NA	few	CASSDLILSSYGYTF	TGCGCCAGCAGCGACTTAATCCTCTCTAGCTATGGCTACACCTTC
TRBV5-8	TRBJ2-7	NA	NA	CASSSEVIERGLYEQYF	TGTGCCAGCAGCTCGGAAGTGATAGAAAGGGGATTGTACGAGCAGTACTTC
TRBV18	TRBJ1-6	NA	NA	CASSQSVQGSYNSPLHF	TGTGCCAGCTCACAAAGCGTCCAGGGCTCCTATAATTCACCCCTCCACTTT
TRBV2	TRBJ2-5	TRBD1	many	CASRDRGQETQYF	TGTGCCAGCAGGGACAGGGGCCAAGAGACCCAGTACTTC
TRBV3-1	TRBJ2-2	NA	many	CASTAGATITGELFF	TGTGCCAGCACCGCTGGGGCCACCATCACCGGGGAGCTGTTTTTT
TRBV7-2	TRBJ2-7	TRBD2	NA	CASSSAVRASGYEQYF	TGTGCCAGCAGCTCCGCCGTTCGGGCTAGCGGATACGAGCAGTACTTC
TRBV29-1	TRBJ1-1	TRBD1	once	CSAVGQGVRAFF	TGCAGCGCCGTCGGACAGGGGGTTCGGGCTTTCTTT
TRBV9	TRBJ2-1	NA	once	CASSPLATASSYNEQFF	TGTGCCAGCAGCCCCCTGGCCACCGCCAGCTCCTACAATGAGCAGTTCTTC
TRBV3-1	TRBJ1-1	NA	many	CASSQEGGREAFF	TGTGCCAGCAGCCAAGAGGGGGGTCGTGAAGCTTTCTTT
TRBV6-1	TRBJ2-7	NA	many	CASSDGRALSYEQYF	TGTGCCAGCAGTGACGGTCGGGCCCTCTCCTACGAGCAGTACTTC
TRBV10-3	TRBJ1-5	NA	NA	CAISESGVEGQPQHF	TGTGCCATCAGTGAGTCTGGGGTCGAGGGGCAGCCCCAGCATTTT
TRBV5-1	TRBJ2-3	TRBD1	many	CASSFQGASDTQYF	TGCGCCAGCAGCTTCCAGGGGGCATCCGATACGCAGTATTTT
TRBV12-3/TRBV12-4	TRBJ2-7	NA	many	CASMRVGEQYF	TGTGCCAGCATGCGGGTCGGCGAGCAGTACTTC
TRBV5-6	TRBJ2-4	NA	few	CASSLGLAKNIQYF	TGTGCCAGCAGCTTGGGACTAGCCAAAAACATTCAGTACTTC
TRBV3-1	TRBJ2-7	NA	many	CASSQSWGTYEQYF	TGTGCCAGCAGCCAGTCCTGGGGCACCTACGAGCAGTACTTC
TRBV7-7	TRBJ2-1	TRBD2	many	CASSKTSGRAGEQFF	TGTGCTAGCAGCAAAACTAGCGGGAGGGCCGGTGAGCAGTTCTTC
TRBV9	TRBJ1-1	NA	many	CASSVSQLNTEAFF	TGTGCCAGCAGCGTGTCACAGTTGAACACTGAAGCTTTCTTT
TRBV2	TRBJ2-1	NA	NA	CASSRGYFNNEQFF	TGTGCCAGCAGTAGAGGATACTTCAACAATGAGCAGTTCTTC
TRBV18	TRBJ2-5	TRBD2	NA	CASSPQREETQYF	TGTGCCAGCTCACCACAGCGGGAGGAGACCCAGTACTTC
TRBV10-1	TRBJ2-1	NA	few	CASSEGGGSYNEQFF	TGCGCCAGCAGTGAAGGGGGGGGCTCCTACAATGAGCAGTTCTTC
TRBV9	TRBJ2-2	NA	many	CASSVIPSLVANTGELFF	TGTGCCAGCAGCGTAATCCCTAGCCTTGTCGCGAACACCGGGGAGCTGTTTTTT
TRBV6-2/TRBV6-3	TRBJ2-7	NA	many	CASSAELGLYEQYF	TGTGCCAGCAGTGCCGAATTAGGACTCTACGAGCAGTACTTC